This T cell receptor (beta chain) is from a study of human T cells and chemical hapten exposure (dated by TCRdb to the early 2020s). Turning to the overall study: For sensitization, 2% DPC in acetone was applied to a roughly 2 cm by roughly 2 cm area of upper inner arm skin. Throughout the study period of 20 to 25 weeks, patients also received therapeutic DPC doses to the scalp every week. Patch testing on the upper back used Finn chambers containing 0.01% DPC, with scoring done after 6 days according to International Contact Dermatitis Research Group standards. The mostly female patient cohort included alopecia areata with under or over 50% scalp involvement, alopecia totalis and alopecia universalis. The libraries were sequenced as a pool, and the TCR yield per sample differed mostly because of small variations in library volumes within the pool. In alopecia patients, the study followed how the peripheral blood TCR repertoire changed in vivo over primary and secondary sensitization to diphenylcyclopropenone (DPC), a hapten. Patient blood was sampled pre-sensitization (week 0) and at 2, 6 and about 24 weeks after DPC sensitization. Blood for TCR sequencing was provided by twenty-nine alopecia patients at one to four time points (pre-sensitization, 2, 6 and 24 weeks). Study-wide findings and limitations: The number of TCRs above 1 in 1000 frequency did not change with DPC sensitization; there was no evidence of global repertoire structure alterations. Because every patient had alopecia, a presumed autoimmune disease, the patients' immune response might differ from that of healthy individuals. Compared with pre-sensitization or healthy control sets, expanded TCRs formed significantly more large CDR3 similarity clusters, which is consistent with antigen-driven responses. Patch test score correlated positively with the number of PT1 expanded TCRs, reaching significance at thresholds 8, 16 and 32 but not at 4. Repeated subsampling changed both the strength of the expansion versus patch-test correlation and the threshold at which the correlation became significant.

The sample's time point, from its label and the paper: patch test 3, about 24 weeks after DPC sensitization. According to the study, the label for this sample's treatment or condition signals: therapeutic diphenylcyclopropenone sensitization with weekly scalp DPC. Blood at each patch-test visit was drawn before the patch test was applied. Eligible patients were aged 18 to 70, diagnosed with alopecia, deemed suitable for DPC therapy, and excluded if pregnant. Total RNA was extracted from unfractionated whole blood collected in Tempus Blood RNA tubes. This clonotype is identified as medium-sized (0.01 to 0.1%). The antigen this receptor binds is unknown. Base qualities are not at hand, and no much larger clone is one base apart. A distance of 10 bases separates the germline ends of V and J, which lose 0 bases and 10 bases respectively. The CDR3 numbers 13 residues from cysteine through phenylalanine. Only the CDR3 part of the read is kept: 39 bases, read in frame from the first base. Reading the germline V gene gives CDR1 MGHRA and CDR2 YSYEKL.

Library preparation was by RACE. The sequencer listed for this sample is NextSeq 500. Library preparation attached unique molecular identifiers to individual cDNA molecules for quantitative, reproducible TCR counting. From each blood RNA sample, both TCR alpha and TCR beta chains were sequenced. The authors' pipeline ran thus. The median number of TCRs per sample was 95,638, ranging from about 20,000 to 700,000. The Decombinator software suite was used to annotate the V, J and CDR3 of the TCR reads. For PS versus PT1 abundance plots, all samples were subsampled to the same number of TCRs (28,000). Expanded TCRs were defined as absent before sensitization and observed at least eight times at the 2-week time point. TCRdb cleaned the public reads at Q25 with fastp, built clones with MiXCR and kept in-frame beta chains. Merged by CDR3 protein, the rows form single entries marked with the most common genes and DNA. TCRdb, not the authors, supplied the V and J calls. The sample profile shows 25,000 to 35,000 distinct CDR3 sequences; 4.5% to 7.5% of them were found once. The ten largest clonotypes hold roughly 5.9% of the sample.

Sample: whole blood, taken in connection with sensitization to the hapten diphenylcyclopropenone (DPC). The sequence was obtained from a man aged 25-40 years with alopecia areata. Some clones in this sample may be carry-over from other donors' samples. The sequence links TRBV4-1 to TRBJ1-5; matching of 6 bases hints at TRBD1 as the D gene. The CDR3 region reads CASSQDGDKPQHF. In nucleotides, the sequence is TGCGCCAGCAGCCAAGACGGGGACAAACCCCAGCATTTT.